The 3 T cell receptor beta chains below were found in one sample sequenced in a study of T cell responses to AZD1222 COVID-19 vaccine (dated by TCRdb to 2020 to 2023). In the paper's terms, the time point label means: baseline before first vaccination. Preparation of the library involved the immunoSEQ multiplex PCR assay. TCRdb limited this immuneACCESS table to in-frame rearrangements with V and J called. A share of clones is missing; checked studies link under half to unresolved V genes, and the rest is unexplained. This sample lists 120,000 or so clones; roughly 89% were detected once. The top ten clonotypes cover around 30% of the sample. Here the sequenced sample was peripheral blood, taken on day 0 of AZD1222 vaccination. The source of these receptors is an adult in good health.

The table lists this clone with a few counts. The chain uses TRBV5-6 and TRBJ1-1, with D possibly being TRBD1 (5 bases). Between the trimmed V and J ends, which lost 4 bases and 1 base, there was a span of 14 bases. The length of the CDR3 is 15 residues. Looked up from germline, CDR1 is SGHDT and CDR2 is YYEEEE. CDR3 region: CASSPVQARNTEAFF. The DNA for the CDR3 is TGTGCCAGCAGCCCAGTACAGGCTAGGAACACTGAAGCTTTCTTT.

The V gene is TRBV11-2, the J gene TRBJ2-3; D is undetermined. Germline values: CDR1 SGHAT, CDR2 FQNNGV. V gave up 1 base and J gave up 2 bases, with 7 bases separating them. The CDR3 is 14 amino acids. CDR3 in DNA: TGTGCCAGCAGCTTAGGCTGGAACACAGATACGCAGTATTTT. Residues: CASSLGWNTDTQYF.

The chain links TRBV4-2 to TRBJ2-5, with D maybe TRBD1 (6 bases). Trimming removed 6 bases at V and 2 bases at J, with 16 bases between. Germline V lookup: CDR1 LGHNA, CDR2 YNFKEQ. CDR3 size: 15 residues. The CDR3 DNA reads TGTGCCAGCAGGGGAGCAGACAGGAAACAAGAGACCCAGTACTTC. Its protein product is CASRGADRKQETQYF.